The clone carrying this T cell receptor beta chain appeared a single time. Its specificity is unknown. Trimming pared 6 bases from V and 8 bases from J, leaving 14 bases between. The CDR3 contains 14 residues. CDR1 is MNHEY and CDR2 is SVGEGT in the germline V gene. Treatment indicated: some 20 received Ad26.COV2.S at low or high dose, single or two shots; roughly five received placebo; per-sample allocation not given. Material that was analyzed had been drawn on day 63 after the first vaccine or placebo injection. Aged 18-55 years, donor was enrolled in Boston in about 2020. These data are taken from a study of Ad26.COV2.S vaccination and SARS-CoV-2 variants. Whole-study context: In the study, Ad26.COV2.S was injected intramuscularly once, or twice 56 days apart.

Study findings and constraints: Vaccine recipients had higher spike-specific TCR breadth than placebo recipients. It is possible that the TCR breadth and depth analyses underestimated the total T cell responses.

The assay was immunoSEQ multiplex PCR, and TCRdb's table has in-frame clones only and misses some. The data hold around 270,000 clones, with around 88% observed a single time. The chain is built from TRBV6-2 or TRBV6-3 and TRBJ1-6; no clear D. This clonotype was sampled from a person aged 18-60 years who received the Ad26.COV2.S COVID-19 vaccine or a placebo. Sequencing was performed on peripheral blood, taken in a trial of Ad26.COV2.S vaccine versus placebo. Written as DNA, the CDR3 is TGTGCCAGCAGCCACGACGGAGTATATTCACCCCTCCACTTT. Protein product: CASSHDGVYSPLHF.